The sequence of this T cell receptor beta chain was determined in a study of monozygotic twins with inflammatory bowel disease. Study outcomes and limitations: Patients with IBD had less TCRbeta diversity (inverse Simpson) than their healthy co-twins. For IBD patients, clonotypes shared with others were fewer than for healthy twins, especially with disease activity.

Every TCR library drew on about 4,000 ng of total RNA. From its re-call of the 5' RACE reads, TCRdb lists each CDR3 protein once, without DNA. The table lists 160,000 or so distinct CDR3 sequences. The germline CDR1 and CDR2 sequences are SGHVS and FNYEAQ. This CDR3 has 16 amino acids. Whole blood that had not undergone T cell sorting provided the isolated total RNA. With regard to this clonotype: Antigen: not known.

The genes are TRBV7-6 and TRBJ2-7; the D call of TRBD2 rests on TCRdb alone, since no DNA is present to check it. The sequenced sample consisted of blood. The TCR sequence derives from a human donor with ulcerative colitis or Crohn's disease, or a healthy co-twin of an affected twin (not recorded which). CDR3 region: CASSPSPTTITDEQYF.